This T cell receptor (beta chain) was sequenced for a study of T cells in Graves' hyperthyroidism and ophthalmopathy (dated by TCRdb to 2018 to 2020). Regarding the study in general: Peripheral blood was collected at initial diagnosis, before any treatment. TCR V-J signatures able to tell the groups apart were searched for in a discovery cohort of 100 patients, of whom 40 to 45 had Graves' ophthalmopathy and roughly 57 had stable Graves' hyperthyroidism. An independent validation cohort of 18 to 20 hyperthyroidism patients and about 16 patients who later progressed to ophthalmopathy tested prospective prediction of ophthalmopathy. The 95 to 100 discovery patients were randomly divided into training and test sets at a 7:3 ratio. The study also compared thyroid tissue and blood T-cell repertoires from a handful of Graves' hyperthyroidism patients. Following sampling, methimazole starting at 30 mg daily was given to hyperthyroidism patients, and high-dose intravenous methylprednisolone was given to ophthalmopathy patients. According to the paper, TCR Vbeta CDR3 sequencing was carried out on 135 peripheral blood samples, which came from fewer than 50 ophthalmopathy, some 73 hyperthyroidism and roughly 17 progressor patients.

Results and caveats for the whole study, not just this receptor: Blood samples also contained most of the expanded thyroid clonotypes (frequency above 0.001), which suggests that blood repertoires may reflect thyroid immune responses. Ophthalmopathy was separated from stable hyperthyroidism by a 13 V-J signature model, with 85% to 90% sensitivity and about 81% specificity obtained in cross-validation and 80%/75% obtained in testing. During validation, the model predicted progression to ophthalmopathy a median of approximately 6 months ahead of onset, with just under 71% sensitivity and about 72% specificity. No statistical method was used to fix the sample size in advance, and group allocation was not hidden from the investigators.

The CDR1 and CDR2 encoded by the germline V gene are MGHDK and SYGVNS. Including cysteine and phenylalanine, the CDR3 has 15 amino acids. Only the CDR3 portion is preserved as DNA: 45 bases, with reading frame beginning at the first base. V is shortened by 4 bases, J by 5 bases, and the region joining them spans 18 bases. This clonotype was picked up many times. There is no known antigen for this receptor. There are no base qualities to consult, and no much larger clone falls within one base. Ophthalmopathy patients had moderately to severely active disease, with a Clinical Activity Score of 3 or more, a NOSPECS grade of 4 or more, and a disease duration of less than 3 months. Any patient with an uncontrolled infection, another autoimmune disease, pregnancy or lactation was excluded. Diagnoses were established on the basis of clinical symptoms, serum thyroxine and TRAb, thyroid ultrasound, and orbital computed tomography. PBMCs were isolated from 7.5 to 10 ml of fresh peripheral blood by Ficoll-Paque density gradient centrifugation. Trizol reagent was used to extract total RNA, and RNA quality was then checked on an Agilent 2100 Bioanalyzer.

Amplification of TCR beta CDR3 regions was carried out from RNA transcripts. The first round of RT-PCR for the TCR CDR3 was performed with the HTBI primer set and the Qiagen OneStep RT-PCR kit. A second multiplex PCR round built the libraries, followed by size selection and purification. Sequencing of the libraries was done on an Illumina HiSeq2000 using paired-end 100 bp reads. The authors' analysis ran thus. SOAPnuke was used to process the raw data, removing reads that contained adapters or uncalled bases, had a mean Phred below 15, or lacked an exact match to the constant primer or identifier. High-quality paired reads were merged using COPE v1.2.5, and each unique nucleotide sequence was defined as a clonotype. MiTCR v1.1 was used to align clonotypes to the IMGT TRBV, TRBD and TRBJ reference segments. Only V-J combinations with frequency above 0.0001, covering 98% to 99.2% of repertoires, were analysed. The TCS score was defined as F50 (clonal expansion) divided by E x V (chaos), with BLOSUM62-based TCRdist calculated between CDR3 peptides within each V-J. Welch's t-statistics and random forest reduced fewer than 600 V-J features to roughly 13, which were used in a naive Bayes classifier (R e1071). Clones were called with MiXCR by TCRdb after fastp trimmed the public reads at Q25, and only in-frame beta chains were retained. Rows merge per CDR3 protein into single entries with the most common DNA and genes. TCRdb, not the original authors, processed these V and J calls. In this sample the table shows hundreds of thousands of distinct CDR3 sequences, about 14% of which occur a single time. The ten largest clones add up to under 15% of the sample.

The rearranged chain carries TRBV25-1 and TRBJ2-7; TRBD2 is possibly the D segment (7 matching bases). Sequenced input: blood. The source is a woman in her forties or fifties with Graves' ophthalmopathy. The DNA sequence is as follows: TGTGCCAGCAGTGCCCTTGGGGGGGGGACAAACGAGCAGTACTTC. This is translated as CASSALGGGTNEQYF.